These 28 T cell receptor beta chains originate from one sample sequenced in a study of blood T cell repertoires in COVID-19. Repertoires were generated with immunoSEQ multiplex PCR, while TCRdb's copy carries only in-frame clones and drops some. Of 120,000 to 150,000 clones listed, around 90% are singletons. Material: PBMCs or T cells enriched from blood (not recorded which). The receptors were sampled from a woman aged 40 to 50 who had been exposed to COVID-19.

This clone was counted only a few times. This chain links TRBV5-5 with TRBJ1-3; 8 bases line up with TRBD1. The CDR3 sequence is 15 residues long. The J segment lost 3 bases and the V segment lost 2 bases, leaving 4 bases of the junction unmatched. Germline CDR1 and CDR2: SGHKS and YYEKEE (reference sequence). DNA for the CDR3: TGTGCCAGCAGCTTTCAGGGGGCGGGTGGAAACACCATATATTTT. Translation: CASSFQGAGGNTIYF.

This chain joins TRBV14 and TRBJ1-4, with 12 nucleotides matching TRBD1. In germline, CDR1 is SGHDN, CDR2 FVKESK. The J segment lost 4 bases and the V segment lost 3 bases, leaving 6 bases of the junction unmatched. The CDR3 is made up of 17 amino acids. The CDR3 loop is CASSHRDRGLVNEKLFF. CDR3 nucleotide sequence: TGTGCCAGCAGCCACCGGGACAGGGGGCTTGTTAATGAAAAACTGTTTTTT. Filled out from reference TRBV14 and TRBJ1-4, the complete variable domain reads EAGVTQFPSHSVIEKGQTVTLRCDPISGHDNLYWYRRVMGKEIKFLLHFVKESKQDESGMPNNRFLAERTGGTYSTLKVQPAELEDSGVYFCASSHRDRGLVNEKLFFGSGTQLSVL.

V usage is TRBV5-4 and J usage is TRBJ2-2; 7 nucleotides agree with TRBD2. This CDR3 comprises 16 residues. Trimming took 0 bases from V and 2 from J; bases not matched to a gene: 4. CDR1 and CDR2 (germline): SGHNT, YYREEE (reference sequence). The CDR3 DNA sequence: TGTGCCAGCAGCTTGGTGGGCGGGAGTAACACCGGGGAGCTGTTTTTT. Translation gives CASSLVGGSNTGELFF.

The V call is TRBV29-1, the J call TRBJ2-1; the D gene is possibly TRBD1 (5 bases). The CDR3 is 12 residues long. V was trimmed by 7 bases and J by 5 bases, leaving 12 bases between them. Germline V CDR1 and CDR2: SQVTM, ANQGSEA. CDR3 DNA: TGCAGCGCGGCCAGGGCGAACAATGAGCAGTTCTTC. Translating it yields CSAARANNEQFF.

This chain connects TRBV2 to TRBJ1-1, with 7 bases identical to TRBD1. V trimming: 10 bases; J trimming: 1 base; junction bases outside the gene matches: 6. The germline CDR1 and CDR2 sequences are SNHLY and FYNNEI. CDR3 size: 13 residues. The CDR3 reads CATGQESNTEAFF. DNA for the CDR3: TGTGCCACCGGACAGGAATCGAACACTGAAGCTTTCTTT.

V usage is TRBV27 and J usage is TRBJ1-1; no clear D. The CDR3 is 13 amino acids. V was trimmed by 2 bases and J by 1 base, leaving 5 bases between them. Germline CDR1 reads MNHEY; CDR2 reads SMNVEV (reference sequence). The chain's CDR3 is CASSLRENTEAFF. CDR3 nucleotides: TGTGCCAGCAGTTTACGGGAGAACACTGAAGCTTTCTTT.

The chain is built from TRBV6-5 and TRBJ1-1, with D uncertain. V was trimmed by 2 bases and J by 2 bases, leaving 9 bases between them. Germline V CDR1 and CDR2: MNHEY, SVGAGI. This CDR3 is 14 amino acids long. The CDR3 DNA follows: TGTGCCAGCAGTTACGCCAGTACAAACACTGAAGCTTTCTTT. Translating gives CASSYASTNTEAFF.

The gene calls are TRBV19 and TRBJ2-1; tentatively, D is TRBD1 (6 bases). CDR1 is LNHDA, CDR2 SQIVND, per germline (reference sequence). The CDR3 consists of 12 residues. Trimming shortened V by 8 bases and J by 3 bases, and 8 bases separated the two germline ends. The CDR3 nucleotides read TGTGCCAGTTTGGACAGCTACAATGAGCAGTTCTTC. This codes for CASLDSYNEQFF.

This clone was counted once. The chain is built from TRBV5-1 and TRBJ1-2; 9 nucleotides line up with TRBD1. Unmatched junction bases numbered 4, after V lost 0 bases and J lost 7 bases. The CDR3 totals 14 residues. The germline V gene encodes CDR1 SGHRS and CDR2 YFSETQ. CDR3 bases: TGCGCCAGCAGCTTGGCAGGGACAGGGCCTGGCTACACCTTC. Protein sequence: CASSLAGTGPGYTF.

The chain is built from TRBV28 and TRBJ1-2, with 8 bases lining up with TRBD1. The CDR3 is made up of 15 amino acids. The J segment lost 8 bases and the V segment lost 7 bases, leaving 15 bases of the junction unmatched. Germline CDR1 is MDHEN and CDR2 is SYDVKM. CDR3 in DNA: TGTGCCAGCAATATCCGCGGCAGGGGGCGCGAGGGCTACACCTTC. This gives the protein CASNIRGRGREGYTF.

This sequence joins TRBV6-5 and TRBJ2-5, with D perhaps TRBD2 (6 bases). The CDR3 contains 11 residues. Trimming shortened V by 10 bases and J by 5 bases, and 11 bases separated the two germline ends. The germline gives CDR1 MNHEY, CDR2 SVGAGI. CDR3 residues: CAIGGTETQYF. The CDR3 bases are TGTGCCATCGGGGGTACGGAGACCCAGTACTTC.

The rearrangement joins TRBV19 to TRBJ1-5; tentatively, D is TRBD1 (5 bases). The germline gives CDR1 LNHDA, CDR2 SQIVND (reference sequence). The CDR3 loop spans 19 amino acids. V was pared by 5 bases and J by 0 bases, with 23 bases between. The CDR3 DNA reads TGTGCCAGTAGTTCCCATGGAGTGTCGACAGTTTATAGCAATCAGCCCCAGCATTTT. Residues: CASSSHGVSTVYSNQPQHF. The full variable domain, completed using reference TRBV19 and TRBJ1-5, is DGGITQSPKYLFRKEGQNVTLSCEQNLNHDAMYWYRQDPGQGLRLIYYSQIVNDFQKGDIAEGYSVSREKKESFPLTVTSAQKNPTAFYLCASSSHGVSTVYSNQPQHFGDGTRLSIL.

The rearrangement joins TRBV21-1 to TRBJ1-1; the D segment call TRBD1 is taken from the table without a DNA check. TRBV21-1 is a pseudogene. The CDR3 has 11 residues. The CDR3 is CAPGGQLAAFF. In nucleotides, the CDR3 is TGTGCCCCAGGGGGCCAGTTGGCAGCTTTCTTT.

The J gene is TRBJ1-2, the V gene TRBV5-6; D remains unclear. The V gene lost 0 bases and the J gene lost 0 bases, with 6 bases spanning the gap. The germline V gene encodes CDR1 SGHDT and CDR2 YYEEEE. This CDR3 is built from 14 residues. The CDR3 sequence is CASSLGASNYGYTF. In DNA form, the CDR3 reads TGTGCCAGCAGCTTGGGGGCCTCTAACTATGGCTACACCTTC.

This clone showed up just once. This chain joins TRBV5-1 and TRBJ2-5, with 8 bases matching TRBD2. Trimming removed 4 bases from V and 3 bases from J; junction bases left unmatched: 17. The germline V gene encodes CDR1 SGHRS and CDR2 YFSETQ. The CDR3 covers 18 residues. Here the CDR3 reads CASSSGSRAGDLKETQYF. CDR3 bases: TGCGCCAGCAGCAGCGGGAGTAGGGCAGGGGACCTGAAAGAGACCCAGTACTTC.

The J gene is TRBJ1-4, the V gene TRBV5-1, with D perhaps TRBD1 (5 bases). CDR3 length: 14 amino acids. Germline CDR1 reads SGHRS; CDR2 reads YFSETQ. Between the trimmed V and J ends, which lost 2 bases and 7 bases, there was a span of 12 bases. CDR3 sequence reads: CASSFRDIGEKLFF. CDR3 bases: TGCGCCAGCAGCTTCAGGGATATTGGTGAAAAACTGTTTTTT.

The chain is built from TRBV6-5 and TRBJ2-7; the match to TRBD2 covers 7 bases. The CDR3 contains 14 residues. Germline V lookup: CDR1 MNHEY, CDR2 SVGAGI. After removal of 10 bases from V and 2 bases from J, the junction contained 11 bases not matched to a gene. This CDR3 reads CATTPLAQAYEQYF. DNA for the CDR3: TGTGCCACCACACCACTAGCGCAGGCCTACGAGCAGTACTTC.

This chain uses TRBV3-1 (or the pseudogene TRBV3-2) with TRBJ1-1; D is unresolved. Per germline, CDR1 LGHDT and CDR2 YNNKEL (reference sequence). V gave up 4 bases and J gave up 7 bases, with 16 bases separating them. The CDR3 runs to 14 residues. The CDR3 is CASSPLSSKNEAFF. The CDR3 coding sequence is TGTGCCAGCAGCCCACTATCGAGCAAAAATGAAGCTTTCTTT.

The chain carries TRBV6-4 and TRBJ1-6, with TRBD1 as a possible D gene (6 bases). The CDR3 has 13 residues. The germline V and J ends were trimmed by 6 bases and 9 bases, with 12 bases remaining between them. The germline CDR1 and CDR2 sequences are MRHNA and SNTAGT. The CDR3 bases are TGTGCCAGCAGCCGGGACAAGATTTCACCCCTCCACTTT. Translated, it gives CASSRDKISPLHF.

The rearrangement uses TRBV5-1 and TRBJ2-5, with no clear D. V was cut by 3 bases and J by 0 bases, with 9 bases left in between. The CDR3 runs to 14 residues. Germline CDR1 and CDR2: SGHRS and YFSETQ. DNA of the CDR3: TGCGCCAGCAGCTCTTCCGCGTACCAAGAGACCCAGTACTTC. Encoded protein: CASSSSAYQETQYF.

This chain joins TRBV27 and TRBJ2-7, with D possibly TRBD1 on 6 matching bases. Germline V gives CDR1 MNHEY, CDR2 SMNVEV (reference sequence). The CDR3 length is 14 residues. The V end was cut by 3 bases, the J end by 4 bases, with 13 bases between. The CDR3 bases are TGTGCCAGCAGTTTCCTCGGACAGACTTACGAGCAGTACTTC. It codes for CASSFLGQTYEQYF.

The chain couples TRBV19 to TRBJ2-2; TRBD1 agrees at 7 bases. Germline V gene sequence: CDR1 LNHDA, CDR2 SQIVND (reference sequence). Unmatched junction bases numbered 4, after V lost 1 base and J lost 5 bases. This CDR3 region has 15 residues. CDR3 region: CASSIGGGMTGELFF. The CDR3 bases are TGTGCCAGTAGTATAGGAGGGGGCATGACCGGGGAGCTGTTTTTT.

This clone was seen just once. This chain links TRBV10-1 with TRBJ1-1, with 7 bases fitting TRBD1. V was pared by 8 bases and J by 0 bases, with 9 bases of the junction left unmatched. CDR3 length: 15 residues. Germline CDR1 WNHNN, CDR2 SYGVQD (reference sequence). The CDR3 sequence is CASGPRDRVNTEAFF. DNA of the CDR3: TGCGCCAGCGGACCACGGGACAGAGTGAACACTGAAGCTTTCTTT.

This chain links TRBV21-1 with TRBJ2-7; the DNA was not used to check the table's D call, TRBD1. TRBV21-1 is annotated as a pseudogene. There are 17 residues in the CDR3. CDR3 DNA sequence: TGTGCCAGCAGCCCGAGACCTTCAGGCACCCGCTCCTACGAGCAGTACTTC. Translating gives CASSPRPSGTRSYEQYF.

V is TRBV14 and J is TRBJ2-1; no definite D call. This CDR3 contains 11 residues. The V gene lost 4 bases and the J gene lost 10 bases, with 8 bases spanning the gap. Germline V gives CDR1 SGHDN, CDR2 FVKESK. CDR3 sequence: CASSLAAEQFF. CDR3 bases: TGTGCCAGCAGCCTCGCGGCAGAGCAGTTCTTC.

This clone appeared once. This sequence joins TRBV18 and TRBJ1-1, with D possibly matching TRBD1 (6 bases). Germline CDR1 is KGHSH and CDR2 is LQKENI. Trimming left V 4 bases short and J 1 base short, with 10 bases between. This CDR3 contains 14 residues. CDR3 loop: CASSRQQGNTEAFF. CDR3 sequence (DNA): TGTGCCAGCTCACGACAACAGGGGAACACTGAAGCTTTCTTT.

This chain uses TRBV6-5 with TRBJ2-2; 7 bases fit TRBD1. Germline V lookup: CDR1 MNHEY, CDR2 SVGAGI. With V trimmed by 10 bases and J by 3 bases, 5 bases remained unmatched. The CDR3 has 13 residues. CDR3 region: CATRTGHTGELFF. CDR3 DNA: TGTGCCACCCGGACAGGACACACCGGGGAGCTGTTTTTT.

This rearrangement joins TRBV7-2 to TRBJ2-1; 11 bases align to TRBD1. The CDR3 has 15 residues. After removal of 5 bases from V and 4 bases from J, the junction contained 4 bases not matched to a gene. Germline-derived CDR1 and CDR2 are SGHTA and FQGNSA. This CDR3 reads CASSPDRGPYNEQFF. In DNA form, the CDR3 reads TGTGCCAGCAGCCCGGACAGGGGGCCTTACAATGAGCAGTTCTTC. The whole variable domain, remainder taken from reference TRBV7-2 and TRBJ2-1, is GAGVSQSPSNKVTEKGKDVELRCDPISGHTALYWYRQSLGQGLEFLIYFQGNSAPDKSGLPSDRFSAERTGGSVSTLTIQRTQQEDSAVYLCASSPDRGPYNEQFFGPGTRLTVL.